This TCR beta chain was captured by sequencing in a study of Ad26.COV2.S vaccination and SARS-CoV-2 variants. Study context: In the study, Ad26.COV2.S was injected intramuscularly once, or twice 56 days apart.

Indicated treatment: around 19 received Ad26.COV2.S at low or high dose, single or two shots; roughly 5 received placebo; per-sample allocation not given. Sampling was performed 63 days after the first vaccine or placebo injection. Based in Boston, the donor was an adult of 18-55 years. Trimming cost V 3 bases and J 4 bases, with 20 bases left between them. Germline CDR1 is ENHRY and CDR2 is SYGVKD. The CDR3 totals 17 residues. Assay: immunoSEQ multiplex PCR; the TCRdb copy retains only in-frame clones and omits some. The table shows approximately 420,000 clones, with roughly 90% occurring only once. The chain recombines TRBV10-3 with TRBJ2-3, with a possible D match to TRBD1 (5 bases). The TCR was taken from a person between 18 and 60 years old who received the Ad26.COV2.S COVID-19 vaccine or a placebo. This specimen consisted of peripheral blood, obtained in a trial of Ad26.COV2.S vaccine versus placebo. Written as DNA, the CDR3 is TGTGCCATCAGTGATAGCCAGGGCGAGGATATCTCAGATACGCAGTATTTT. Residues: CAISDSQGEDISDTQYF.